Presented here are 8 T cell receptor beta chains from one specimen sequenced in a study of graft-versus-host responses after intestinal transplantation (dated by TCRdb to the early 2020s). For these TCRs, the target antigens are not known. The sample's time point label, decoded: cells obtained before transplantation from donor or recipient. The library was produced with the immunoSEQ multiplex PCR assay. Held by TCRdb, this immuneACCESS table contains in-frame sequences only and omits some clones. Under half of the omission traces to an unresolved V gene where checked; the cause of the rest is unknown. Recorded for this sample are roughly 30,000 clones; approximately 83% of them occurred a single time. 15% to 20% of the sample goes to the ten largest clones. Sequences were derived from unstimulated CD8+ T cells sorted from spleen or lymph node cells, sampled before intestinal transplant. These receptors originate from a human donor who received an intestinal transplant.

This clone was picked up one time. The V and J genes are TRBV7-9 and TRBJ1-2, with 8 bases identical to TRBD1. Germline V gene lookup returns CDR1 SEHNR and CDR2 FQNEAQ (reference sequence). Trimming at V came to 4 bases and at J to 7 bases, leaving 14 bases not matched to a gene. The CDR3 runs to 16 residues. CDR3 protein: CASSSIYLDRDGGYTF. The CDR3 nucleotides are TGTGCCAGCAGCTCGATCTATCTGGACAGGGACGGTGGCTACACCTTC.

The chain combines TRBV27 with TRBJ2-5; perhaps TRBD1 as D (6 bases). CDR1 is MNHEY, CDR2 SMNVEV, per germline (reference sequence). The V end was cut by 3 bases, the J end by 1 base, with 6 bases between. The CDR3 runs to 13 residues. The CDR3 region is CASSFRGQETQYF. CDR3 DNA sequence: TGTGCCAGCAGTTTCAGGGGCCAAGAGACCCAGTACTTC.

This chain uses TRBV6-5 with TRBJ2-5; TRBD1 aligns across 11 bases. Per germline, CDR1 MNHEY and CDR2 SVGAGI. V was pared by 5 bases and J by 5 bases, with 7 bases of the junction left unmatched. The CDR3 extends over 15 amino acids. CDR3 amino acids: CASSTTGTGGETQYF. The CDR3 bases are TGTGCCAGCAGTACCACCGGGACAGGGGGGGAGACCCAGTACTTC.

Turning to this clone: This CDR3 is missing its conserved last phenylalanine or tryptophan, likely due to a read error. The CDR3 loop is CASSQTSGTGNSGNTIYL. The CDR3 DNA sequence: TGCGCCAGCAGCCAAACCTCCGGGACAGGGAACTCTGGAAACACCATATATCTT. The rearrangement uses TRBV5-1 and TRBJ1-3; 9 bases map to TRBD1. V lost 4 bases and J lost 0; bases outside the gene matches: 11. Germline CDR1 and CDR2: SGHRS and YFSETQ. This CDR3 is 18 amino acids long.

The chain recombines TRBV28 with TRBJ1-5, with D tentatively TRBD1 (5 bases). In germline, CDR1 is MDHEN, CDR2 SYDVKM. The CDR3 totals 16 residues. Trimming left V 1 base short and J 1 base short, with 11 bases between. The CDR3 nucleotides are TGTGCCAGCAGTTTATCTGGGAAGGGGAGCAATCAGCCCCAGCATTTT. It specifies CASSLSGKGSNQPQHF.

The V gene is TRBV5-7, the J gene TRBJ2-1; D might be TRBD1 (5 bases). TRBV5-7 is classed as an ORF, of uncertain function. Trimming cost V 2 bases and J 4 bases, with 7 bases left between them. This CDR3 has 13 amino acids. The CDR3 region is CASSLDSYNEQFF. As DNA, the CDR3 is TGTGCCAGCAGCTTAGACAGTTACAATGAGCAGTTCTTC.

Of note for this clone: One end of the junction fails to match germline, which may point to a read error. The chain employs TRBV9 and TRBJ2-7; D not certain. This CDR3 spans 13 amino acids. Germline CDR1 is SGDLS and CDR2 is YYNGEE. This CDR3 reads CASSPDGLYGQYF. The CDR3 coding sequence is TGTGCCAGCAGCCCAGATGGGCTGTACGGGCAGTACTTC.

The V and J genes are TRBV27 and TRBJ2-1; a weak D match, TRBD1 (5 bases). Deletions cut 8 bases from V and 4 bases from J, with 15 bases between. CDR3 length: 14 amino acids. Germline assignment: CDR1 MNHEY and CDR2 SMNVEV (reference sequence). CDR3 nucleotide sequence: TGTGCCAGCTCCTCGGCAGGGCCGTACAATGAGCAGTTCTTC. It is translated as CASSSAGPYNEQFF.